This is a list of T cell receptor beta chains from one sample in a study of neurological immune-mediated disorders. TCRdb reprocessed the 5' RACE reads with MiXCR, giving one entry per CDR3 protein. The sample lists nearly 60,000 distinct CDR3 sequences; about 3.2% were seen once. Sequenced input: PBMCs. These receptors originate from a woman aged 60 to 75 with multiple sclerosis. Both conserved end residues are part of each CDR3. The order of the fields is clone size, V gene, D gene, J gene, CDR3 protein, CDR3 DNA. D genes are given only for firm matches. Rows may omit the clone size; those that give it use once, few, many or a size class.

size: many
V: TRBV4-1
D: TRBD2
J: TRBJ2-7
CDR3: CASSHILRRTRADEQYF
DNA: TGCGCCAGCAGCCATATACTTCGAAGGACTAGGGCGGACGAGCAGTACTTC

size: many
V: TRBV18
D: NA
J: TRBJ1-5
CDR3: CASSPQQAHSNQPQHF
DNA: TGTGCCAGCTCACCACAGCAGGCCCATAGCAATCAGCCCCAGCATTTT

size: once
V: TRBV10-3
D: TRBD1
J: TRBJ1-1
CDR3: CASSQGGTEAFF
DNA: TGTGCCAGCAGTCAGGGGGGCACTGAAGCTTTCTTT

size: many
V: TRBV27
D: TRBD1
J: TRBJ2-5
CDR3: CAKQAEPGTGSATQYF
DNA: TGTGCCAAACAGGCGGAACCCGGGACAGGGTCAGCGACCCAGTACTTC

size: many
V: TRBV6-2/TRBV6-3
D: NA
J: TRBJ2-1
CDR3: CASSPAVSKHNEQFF
DNA: TGTGCCAGCAGCCCCGCTGTGTCGAAGCACAATGAGCAGTTCTTC

size: many
V: TRBV24-1
D: NA
J: TRBJ2-1
CDR3: CATSASKRSSYNEQFF
DNA: TGTGCCACCAGTGCGTCTAAACGGAGCTCCTACAATGAGCAGTTCTTC

size: many
V: TRBV7-7
D: TRBD1
J: TRBJ2-1
CDR3: CASSPQGIEQFF
DNA: TGTGCTAGCAGCCCACAGGGGATTGAGCAGTTCTTC

size: many
V: TRBV7-2
D: NA
J: TRBJ1-1
CDR3: CASSLGGGGTEAFF
DNA: TGTGCCAGCAGCTTAGGTGGGGGAGGCACTGAAGCTTTCTTT

size: many
V: TRBV5-1
D: NA
J: TRBJ2-5
CDR3: CASSLQAGSQETQYF
DNA: TGCGCCAGCAGCTTACAAGCTGGGAGCCAAGAGACCCAGTACTTC

size: many
V: TRBV12-3/TRBV12-4
D: TRBD1
J: TRBJ2-1
CDR3: CASSFGTGSTGEQFF
DNA: TGTGCCAGCAGTTTTGGGACAGGATCTACGGGTGAGCAGTTCTTC

size: many
V: TRBV29-1
D: TRBD1
J: TRBJ2-1
CDR3: CSVQGAGEQFF
DNA: TGCAGCGTTCAGGGGGCGGGTGAGCAGTTCTTC

size: many
V: TRBV7-9
D: TRBD2
J: TRBJ2-3
CDR3: CASSPTGGGTDTQYF
DNA: TGTGCCAGCAGCCCGACGGGGGGAGGCACAGATACGCAGTATTTT

size: many
V: TRBV28
D: NA
J: TRBJ2-1
CDR3: CASSSNTGLTYNEQFF
DNA: TGTGCCAGCAGTTCGAACACAGGGCTTACCTACAATGAGCAGTTCTTC

size: many
V: TRBV7-9
D: NA
J: TRBJ2-5
CDR3: CASSPTRGRQGQETQYF
DNA: TGTGCCAGCAGCCCTACTCGAGGTCGCCAGGGACAAGAGACCCAGTACTTC

size: many
V: TRBV15
D: TRBD2
J: TRBJ2-3
CDR3: CATSGTSGGVDTQYF
DNA: TGTGCCACCAGCGGGACTAGCGGGGGGGTAGATACGCAGTATTTT

size: many
V: TRBV6-5
D: NA
J: TRBJ1-2
CDR3: CASSPGQYGYTF
DNA: TGTGCCAGCAGCCCCGGACAGTATGGCTACACCTTC

size: few
V: TRBV20-1
D: NA
J: TRBJ2-3
CDR3: CSASGTQSDTQYF
DNA: TGCAGTGCTAGCGGGACTCAGTCTGATACGCAGTATTTT

size: NA
V: TRBV3-1
D: NA
J: TRBJ2-3
CDR3: CASSRLGGTDTQYF
DNA: TGTGCCAGCAGCCGGCTTGGAGGCACAGATACGCAGTATTTT

size: many
V: TRBV7-9
D: NA
J: TRBJ2-5
CDR3: CATTNEETQYF
DNA: TGTGCCACCACTAACGAAGAGACCCAGTACTTC

size: many
V: TRBV29-1
D: TRBD2
J: TRBJ2-1
CDR3: CSGGDQTSGSSYNEQFF
DNA: TGCAGCGGGGGGGACCAGACTAGCGGGAGTTCCTACAATGAGCAGTTCTTC

size: once
V: TRBV28
D: NA
J: TRBJ2-5
CDR3: CASSFKGIRETQYF
DNA: TGTGCCAGCAGTTTCAAGGGGATACGAGAGACCCAGTACTTC

size: many
V: TRBV7-2
D: NA
J: TRBJ2-3
CDR3: CASSSVWIDTQYF
DNA: TGTGCCAGCAGCTCCGTGTGGATAGATACGCAGTATTTT

size: many
V: TRBV6-5
D: NA
J: TRBJ1-2
CDR3: CASRPWGDYGYTF
DNA: TGTGCCAGCAGGCCGTGGGGGGACTATGGCTACACCTTC

size: many
V: TRBV5-1
D: NA
J: TRBJ2-1
CDR3: CASSSGGRGRGYNEQFF
DNA: TGCGCCAGCAGCTCTGGGGGTAGGGGAAGAGGCTACAATGAGCAGTTCTTC

size: many
V: TRBV20-1
D: NA
J: TRBJ2-1
CDR3: CSARDHGLSYNEQFF
DNA: TGCAGTGCTAGAGATCATGGGTTATCCTACAATGAGCAGTTCTTC

size: many
V: TRBV3-1
D: NA
J: TRBJ2-2
CDR3: CASSPLGGGELFF
DNA: TGTGCCAGCAGCCCACTCGGCGGCGGGGAGCTGTTTTTT

size: many
V: TRBV6-6
D: TRBD1
J: TRBJ1-5
CDR3: CASSHRQGVQPQHF
DNA: TGTGCCAGCAGTCACCGACAGGGAGTTCAGCCCCAGCATTTT

size: many
V: TRBV5-6
D: NA
J: TRBJ1-2
CDR3: CASSLAAHGYTF
DNA: TGTGCCAGCAGCTTGGCGGCCCATGGCTACACCTTC

size: many
V: TRBV20-1
D: TRBD1
J: TRBJ2-7
CDR3: CSARDPRQGLYEQYF
DNA: TGCAGTGCTAGAGATCCTAGACAGGGGCTCTACGAGCAGTACTTC

size: many
V: TRBV7-3
D: NA
J: TRBJ2-1
CDR3: CASSPLGANEQFF
DNA: TGTGCCAGCAGCCCTCTTGGGGCCAATGAGCAGTTCTTC

size: many
V: TRBV2
D: NA
J: TRBJ2-3
CDR3: CASSELVRTDTQYF
DNA: TGTGCCAGCAGCGAACTAGTTCGTACAGATACGCAGTATTTT

size: many
V: TRBV20-1
D: NA
J: TRBJ2-1
CDR3: CSARGGGAYNEQFF
DNA: TGCAGTGCTAGAGGGGGTGGGGCCTACAATGAGCAGTTCTTC

size: many
V: TRBV12-3/TRBV12-4
D: TRBD2
J: TRBJ2-7
CDR3: CATSAGAGYEQYF
DNA: TGTGCCACCTCAGCGGGAGCTGGGTACGAGCAGTACTTC

size: many
V: TRBV7-9
D: NA
J: TRBJ2-7
CDR3: CASSLFQGSYEQYF
DNA: TGTGCCAGCAGCTTATTTCAGGGGTCCTACGAGCAGTACTTC

size: many
V: TRBV5-6
D: TRBD2
J: TRBJ2-3
CDR3: CASSSLWLAGVGTQYF
DNA: TGTGCCAGCAGCTCTCTTTGGCTAGCGGGAGTTGGTACGCAGTATTTT

size: many
V: TRBV7-9
D: NA
J: TRBJ2-7
CDR3: CASSLEGWQSHSYEQYF
DNA: TGTGCCAGCAGCTTAGAGGGTTGGCAGTCCCATTCCTACGAGCAGTACTTC

size: many
V: TRBV20-1
D: NA
J: TRBJ2-1
CDR3: CSAREYRLGYHNEQFF
DNA: TGCAGTGCTAGAGAGTACAGGTTAGGGTATCACAATGAGCAGTTCTTC

size: many
V: TRBV24-1
D: TRBD1
J: TRBJ1-2
CDR3: CATSDPRGRDGYTF
DNA: TGTGCCACCAGTGATCCAAGGGGGCGGGATGGCTACACCTTC

size: many
V: TRBV7-9
D: NA
J: TRBJ2-2
CDR3: CASSLAGNTGELFF
DNA: TGTGCCAGCAGCTTAGCAGGGAACACCGGGGAGCTGTTTTTT

size: many
V: TRBV4-1
D: NA
J: TRBJ2-1
CDR3: CASSLYLGRSSYNEQFF
DNA: TGCGCCAGCAGCCTCTACCTGGGGAGGAGTTCCTACAATGAGCAGTTCTTC

size: many
V: TRBV5-1
D: NA
J: TRBJ2-5
CDR3: CASSEIAGARETQYF
DNA: TGCGCCAGCAGCGAGATAGCTGGGGCGCGGGAGACCCAGTACTTC

size: many
V: TRBV7-2
D: TRBD2
J: TRBJ2-1
CDR3: CASSSLAGALGEQFF
DNA: TGTGCCAGCAGCTCTCTAGCGGGGGCCCTTGGGGAGCAGTTCTTC

size: many
V: TRBV12-3/TRBV12-4
D: NA
J: TRBJ2-7
CDR3: CASSQQGGNEQYF
DNA: TGTGCCAGCAGTCAGCAGGGTGGTAACGAGCAGTACTTC

size: many
V: TRBV7-6
D: NA
J: TRBJ2-3
CDR3: CASSLAPQPPSTDTQYF
DNA: TGTGCCAGCAGCTTAGCGCCGCAGCCTCCTAGCACAGATACGCAGTATTTT

size: many
V: TRBV20-1
D: NA
J: TRBJ1-1
CDR3: CSAHAPGPGNTEAFF
DNA: TGCAGTGCTCACGCACCTGGCCCAGGGAACACTGAAGCTTTCTTT

size: many
V: TRBV5-1
D: NA
J: TRBJ2-5
CDR3: CASSLAGTGEETQYF
DNA: TGCGCCAGCAGCTTGGCCGGGACTGGAGAGGAGACCCAGTACTTC

size: many
V: TRBV15
D: NA
J: TRBJ2-3
CDR3: CATSIPTGVGADTQYF
DNA: TGTGCCACCAGCATCCCGACCGGGGTAGGGGCAGATACGCAGTATTTT

size: many
V: TRBV28
D: NA
J: TRBJ1-6
CDR3: CASSGGGFSPLHF
DNA: TGTGCCAGCAGCGGGGGTGGCTTCTCACCCCTCCACTTT

size: medium-sized
V: TRBV29-1
D: TRBD1
J: TRBJ2-5
CDR3: CSVKTGTGAETQYF
DNA: TGCAGCGTTAAAACCGGGACAGGGGCAGAGACCCAGTACTTC

size: many
V: TRBV29-1
D: TRBD2
J: TRBJ2-1
CDR3: CSAKSSGRVHEQFF
DNA: TGCAGCGCTAAGTCTAGCGGGAGGGTGCATGAGCAGTTCTTC

size: NA
V: TRBV6-2/TRBV6-3
D: TRBD1
J: TRBJ1-5
CDR3: CASSRYYRGTHNQPQHF
DNA: TGTGCCAGCAGTCGGTACTACAGGGGTACCCACAATCAGCCCCAGCATTTT

size: NA
V: TRBV10-3
D: TRBD1
J: TRBJ2-7
CDR3: CAISDSRAGGPRGEQYF
DNA: TGTGCCATCAGTGATTCGAGGGCAGGGGGACCGAGGGGCGAGCAGTACTTC

size: many
V: TRBV7-2
D: NA
J: TRBJ2-3
CDR3: CASSSKGRRGSTTDTQYF
DNA: TGTGCCAGCAGCTCAAAGGGTCGGAGGGGGAGCACCACAGATACGCAGTATTTT

size: many
V: TRBV10-3
D: TRBD2
J: TRBJ2-7
CDR3: CAISRSLAGGPNEQYF
DNA: TGTGCCATCAGTAGGTCACTAGCGGGGGGGCCGAACGAGCAGTACTTC

size: many
V: TRBV4-1
D: NA
J: TRBJ2-7
CDR3: CASSHVRDEQYF
DNA: TGCGCCAGCAGCCATGTCCGGGACGAGCAGTACTTC

size: many
V: TRBV5-6
D: NA
J: TRBJ1-1
CDR3: CASSPVGQSSEAFF
DNA: TGTGCCAGCAGCCCCGTCGGGCAAAGTTCTGAAGCTTTCTTT

size: many
V: TRBV5-1
D: NA
J: TRBJ2-7
CDR3: CASSAEHSKGAGTWAYEQYF
DNA: TGCGCCAGCAGCGCCGAACATTCTAAAGGAGCCGGGACTTGGGCCTACGAGCAGTACTTC

size: many
V: TRBV20-1
D: NA
J: TRBJ2-3
CDR3: CSAINAREGADTQYF
DNA: TGCAGTGCTATAAACGCTAGAGAGGGGGCAGATACGCAGTATTTT

size: NA
V: TRBV28
D: TRBD1
J: TRBJ1-5
CDR3: CASSATPGQGGGSNKTQNF
DNA: TGTGCCAGCAGCGCAACCCCGGGACAGGGGGGCGGGAGCAATAAGACCCAGAATTTT

size: many
V: TRBV28
D: TRBD1
J: TRBJ2-2
CDR3: CATDPTGGDTGELFF
DNA: TGTGCCACCGACCCTACAGGGGGCGACACCGGGGAGCTGTTTTTT